Listed below are T cell receptor beta chains from one sample, sequenced in a study of OX40 agonist ivuxolimab in advanced cancers. Sequenced by immunoSEQ multiplex PCR; TCRdb stores in-frame clones only, minus some. The data contain 60,000 or so clones, 84% of them singletons. This material consisted of CD4+ or CD8+ T cells sorted from blood, taken in a trial of the OX40 agonist ivuxolimab. These TCRs come from an adult with an advanced solid tumor such as melanoma, head and neck, liver or kidney cancer. Each CDR3 is given with its conserved first and last residue. The D gene is left open where the match is weak. Clone sizes are given selectively: once, few, many, or a class where the clone is expanded.

>TRBJ2-3|-|-|TRBV11-1
CASSLDWAARTDTQYF
TGTGCCAGCAGCTTAGATTGGGCGGCGCGCACAGATACGCAGTATTTT
>TRBJ1-1|-|-|TRBV5-6
CASTSEGEGTEAFF
TGTGCCAGCACCTCCGAGGGGGAAGGCACTGAAGCTTTCTTT
>TRBJ1-5|TRBD1|-|TRBV6-4
CASSEQGDQPQHF
TGTGCCAGCAGTGAACAGGGGGATCAGCCCCAGCATTTT
>TRBJ1-5|-|-|TRBV6-5
CASSYSTPGKGPQHF
TGTGCCAGCAGTTACTCAACCCCAGGCAAGGGGCCCCAGCATTTT
>TRBJ2-5|TRBD1|-|TRBV6-1
CASSVFPGQGASETQYF
TGTGCCAGCAGTGTCTTTCCGGGACAGGGGGCCTCGGAGACCCAGTACTTC
>TRBJ1-4|-|-|TRBV28
CASSLIGGNEKLFF
TGTGCCAGCAGTTTAATCGGTGGAAATGAAAAACTGTTTTTT
>TRBJ2-1|TRBD2|-|TRBV5-1
CASSQLSGTSPNEQFF
TGCGCCAGCAGCCAACTAAGCGGGACTAGCCCCAATGAGCAGTTCTTC
>TRBJ1-1|TRBD1|-|TRBV30
CAWSLRTGAVGTEAFF
TGTGCCTGGAGTCTTCGGACAGGTGCGGTTGGCACTGAAGCTTTCTTT
>TRBJ1-5|-|-|TRBV7-9
CASSFGSGPQHF
TGTGCCAGCAGCTTTGGGTCAGGGCCCCAGCATTTT
>TRBJ2-3|TRBD2|few|TRBV10-1
CASSELTSGGTDTQYF
TGCGCCAGCAGTGAGTTGACTAGCGGGGGCACAGATACGCAGTATTTT
>TRBJ2-6|-|-|TRBV14
CASSPARGANVLTF
TGTGCCAGCAGCCCAGCCCGGGGGGCCAACGTCCTGACTTTC